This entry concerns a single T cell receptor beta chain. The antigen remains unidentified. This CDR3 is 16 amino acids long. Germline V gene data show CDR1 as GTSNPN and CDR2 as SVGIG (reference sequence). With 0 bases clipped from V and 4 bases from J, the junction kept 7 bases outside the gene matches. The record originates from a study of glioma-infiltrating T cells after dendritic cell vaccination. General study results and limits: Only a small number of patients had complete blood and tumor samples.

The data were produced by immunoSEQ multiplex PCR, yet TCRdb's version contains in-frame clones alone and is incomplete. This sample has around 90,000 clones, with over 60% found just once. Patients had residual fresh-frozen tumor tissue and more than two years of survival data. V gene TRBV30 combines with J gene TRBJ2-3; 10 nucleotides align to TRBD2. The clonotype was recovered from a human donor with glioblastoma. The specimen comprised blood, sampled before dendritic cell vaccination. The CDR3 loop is CAWSVLGGLAADTQYF. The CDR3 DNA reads TGTGCCTGGAGTGTACTGGGAGGACTAGCGGCAGATACGCAGTATTTT.